This paragraph reports one TCR beta chain. The antigen remains unidentified. These data are taken from a study of PD-1 blockade in classical Hodgkin lymphoma. The time point is: cycle 4 day 1 (C4D1), after 6 weeks of nivolumab. Relapse after autologous stem cell transplantation occurred in every patient, and brentuximab vedotin exposure varied. Patients reached a best response of complete response, partial response or progressive disease. The study, taken as a whole, reports: Baseline diversity was lower in partial responders and progressors than complete responders. Among the patients, those starting nivolumab under 1 year after ASCT were excluded.

TCRdb's copy holds only in-frame clones and misses some; the assay was immunoSEQ multiplex PCR. The sample yields around 20,000 clones, 60% to 80% seen once. Deletions cut 8 bases from V and 4 bases from J, with 9 bases between. Germline-derived CDR1 and CDR2 are MNHNY and SVGAGI (reference sequence). The CDR3 contains 12 residues. The TCR sequence derives from a human donor with classical Hodgkin lymphoma. Sequencing used peripheral blood mononuclear cells (PBMCs), obtained before the fourth cycle of nivolumab. V and J are TRBV6-6 and TRBJ2-1; the D is unclear. The CDR3 reads CASGRQYNEQFF. CDR3 DNA sequence: TGTGCCAGCGGTAGGCAATACAATGAGCAGTTCTTC.